This T cell receptor (beta chain) originates from a study of cytomegalovirus exposure and HLA in healthy donors. The germline CDR1 and CDR2 sequences are MGHRA and YSYEKL. This CDR3 is built from 19 residues. Unmatched junction bases numbered 11, after V lost 3 bases and J lost 3 bases. Clones were read by immunoSEQ multiplex PCR, and TCRdb kept only the in-frame ones, dropping some. Seen here are 170,000 or so clones, roughly 84% observed once, and the top ten hold approximately 3%. The sample comprised PBMCs. The TCR comes from a woman in her late teens or twenties in good health and CMV-seropositive. This chain joins TRBV4-1 and TRBJ2-2; 12 bases align to TRBD2. This chain's CDR3 is CASSHRLAGASGDTGELFF. The CDR3 coding sequence is TGCGCCAGCAGCCATCGACTAGCGGGGGCCTCCGGGGACACCGGGGAGCTGTTTTTT.